This T cell receptor (beta chain) was sequenced in a study of glioma-infiltrating T cells after dendritic cell vaccination. Looking at the study overall: The vaccine used monocyte-derived dendritic cells pulsed overnight with autologous tumor lysate. At biweekly intervals, patients got three intradermal dendritic cell vaccine injections.

Primers: 60 V beta forward and 13 J beta reverse. The repertoire was sequenced with immunoSEQ multiplex PCR; TCRdb's copy has only in-frame clones and lacks some. The sample has 80,000 to 100,000 clones; about 79% are singletons. Specimen: blood, collected before dendritic cell vaccination. This clonotype was obtained from a human donor with glioblastoma.

CDR3 in amino acids: CASTEQSRAVTDTQYF. The CDR3 coding sequence is TGTGCCAGCACCGAACAAAGCAGGGCTGTCACAGATACGCAGTATTTT. This chain links TRBV2 with TRBJ2-3; perhaps TRBD1 as D (5 bases). Per germline, CDR1 SNHLY and CDR2 FYNNEI. CDR3 length equals 16 residues. Between the trimmed V and J ends, which lost 7 bases and 2 bases, there was a span of 19 bases.